These T cell receptor beta chains were read from a single sample in a study of neurological immune-mediated disorders. One entry per CDR3 protein results from TCRdb running MiXCR on the 5' RACE reads. The table includes roughly 100,000 distinct CDR3 sequences, roughly 3.3% detected once. The sample was PBMCs. These receptors all come from a woman aged 45-65 years with multiple sclerosis. The CDR3 runs from the conserved cysteine through the conserved F or W. A D gene is named only where the DNA matches it firmly. Expanded clones get a size class; other rows say once, few or many, or leave the size out.

D | J | V | size | DNA | CDR3
. | TRBJ2-2 | TRBV7-6 | . | TGTGCCAGCAGCTTAGCGGGGGACGTCACCGGGGAGCTGTTTTTT | CASSLAGDVTGELFF
. | TRBJ2-7 | TRBV5-1 | many | TGCGCCAGCAGCGGAGGGACACACTCCTACGAGCAGTACTTC | CASSGGTHSYEQYF
. | TRBJ1-1 | TRBV5-1 | many | TGCGCCAGCAGCTTCATGGCCAGCAAGTTGAACACTGAAGCTTTCTTT | CASSFMASKLNTEAFF
TRBD2 | TRBJ2-3 | TRBV9 | many | TGTGCCAGCTCCGAGGGAGGGGCGAGCGGTGTTGGGCAGTATTTT | CASSEGGASGVGQYF
. | TRBJ2-7 | TRBV6-6 | many | TGTGCCAGCAGTTACACCGGGTTTGGTTACGAGCAGTACTTC | CASSYTGFGYEQYF
. | TRBJ2-1 | TRBV7-9 | many | TGTGCCAGCAGCTTACTGCCCGGGAGCGAGCAGTTCTTC | CASSLLPGSEQFF
. | TRBJ1-4 | TRBV27 | many | TGTGCCAGCAGATCAGCAGGGAAGAGTGAAAAACTGTTTTTT | CASRSAGKSEKLFF
. | TRBJ1-4 | TRBV11-2 | many | TGTGCCAGCAGCTTAGGGGTCGGGGAAAAACTGTTTTTT | CASSLGVGEKLFF
TRBD2 | TRBJ2-1 | TRBV4-1 | many | TGCGCCAGCAGCCAAGTTGGGCGGGGGGACAATGAGCAGTTCTTC | CASSQVGRGDNEQFF
TRBD1 | TRBJ1-1 | TRBV5-6 | many | TGTGCCAGCAGCGGGACAGGGCGAGCTTTCTTT | CASSGTGRAFF
TRBD2 | TRBJ2-2 | TRBV7-2 | many | TGTGCCAGCAGCTTGGCTAGCGGGGGGTCCGGGGAGCTGTTTTTT | CASSLASGGSGELFF
. | TRBJ1-2 | TRBV29-1 | many | TGCAGCGTTGGGGCGTCGGTTGGGAATGGCTACACCTTC | CSVGASVGNGYTF
TRBD1 | TRBJ2-7 | TRBV20-1 | many | TGCAGTGCTAGAGATAAGGGCTACAGGGGGTTCGAGCAGTACTTC | CSARDKGYRGFEQYF
. | TRBJ2-1 | TRBV10-3 | . | TGTGCCACCAAAGGCGGAGGGGACAATGAGCAGTTCTTC | CATKGGGDNEQFF
TRBD1 | TRBJ1-5 | TRBV6-2/TRBV6-3 | many | TGTGCCAGCAGTTACCGGGTTAGTAGAGGGGGCGAGCATTTT | CASSYRVSRGGEHF
TRBD1 | TRBJ1-2 | TRBV15 | many | TGTGCCACCAGCAAGAGGGACAGGGCCTATGGCTACACCTTC | CATSKRDRAYGYTF